The 21 T cell receptor beta chains in this list originate from one sample, sequenced in a study of blood T cell repertoires in COVID-19. Profiling relied on immunoSEQ multiplex PCR, and the TCRdb table lists in-frame clones only, not all of them. The sample contains 120,000 to 150,000 clones, 75% to 90% of which appear only once. The sequencing sample was made of peripheral blood. Receptors originate from a woman aged 60 to 75 with active COVID-19.

V usage is TRBV6-2 or TRBV6-3 and J usage is TRBJ2-7, with 11 bases identical to TRBD1. Germline CDR1 reads MNHEY; CDR2 reads SVGEGT. The CDR3 contains 17 residues. The junction had 9 bases not matched to a gene; V was cut back by 2 bases and J by 3 bases. CDR3 coding DNA: TGTGCCAGCAGTTACCCCCTCGGACAGGGGGCCTTCTACGAGCAGTACTTC. This translates into CASSYPLGQGAFYEQYF.

The table lists this clone with a few counts. V usage is TRBV10-2 and J usage is TRBJ2-2; 9 positions match TRBD1. CDR1 is WSHSY and CDR2 is SAAADI in the germline V gene. The V gene end was trimmed by 6 bases and the J gene end by 7 bases; junction bases not matched to a gene: 12. This CDR3 has 16 amino acids. The DNA of the CDR3 is TGCGCCAGCAGCGCCCTAGACAGGGGGAGGGTCGGGGAGCTGTTTTTT. Its protein is CASSALDRGRVGELFF.

This clone was seen only once. The rearrangement links TRBV7-2 to TRBJ2-5; D is possibly TRBD2 (6 bases). There are 13 residues in the CDR3. V was shortened by 1 base and J by 4 bases, with 7 bases between the two germline ends. In germline, CDR1 is SGHTA, CDR2 FQGNSA. CDR3 bases: TGTGCCAGCAGCTTAGGACTAGTAGAGACCCAGTACTTC. This encodes CASSLGLVETQYF.

This chain joins TRBV30 and TRBJ2-4; D might be TRBD2 (7 bases). Germline V gene sequence: CDR1 GTSNPN, CDR2 SVGIG (reference sequence). V was cut by 0 bases and J by 2 bases, with 14 bases left in between. This CDR3 is built from 16 residues. In DNA form, the CDR3 reads TGTGCCTGGAGTGTAGGGAGGGGGACGACCAAAAACATTCAGTACTTC. Translating gives CAWSVGRGTTKNIQYF.

The chain has TRBV6-5 and TRBJ2-5, with D possibly TRBD2 on 7 matching bases. Trimming removed 7 bases from V and 5 bases from J, with 20 bases in between. Per germline, CDR1 MNHEY and CDR2 SVGAGI. The CDR3 has 15 residues. The CDR3 reads CASTPSGGRGETQYF. CDR3 DNA sequence: TGTGCCAGCACTCCATCGGGGGGCCGTGGTGAGACCCAGTACTTC.

V usage is TRBV4-3 and J usage is TRBJ2-2; possibly TRBD2 for D (6 bases). V was clipped by 1 base and J by 4 bases, with 16 bases between them. The CDR3 contains 17 residues. CDR1 LGHNA and CDR2 YSLEER come from the germline V gene. CDR3 loop: CASSQGFGTSSTGELFF. The CDR3 DNA follows: TGCGCCAGCAGCCAAGGCTTCGGGACTTCTTCCACCGGGGAGCTGTTTTTT.

V usage is TRBV23-1 and J usage is TRBJ1-2, with a tentative D call TRBD1 (5 bases). TRBV23-1 is flagged as an ORF with uncertain function. Trimming cost V 4 bases and J 0 bases, with 18 bases left between them. This CDR3 is 17 amino acids long. Here the CDR3 DNA reads TGCGCCAGCAGTCTCATACCTCAGGGCTTGTCTAACTATGGCTACACCTTC. Translating it yields CASSLIPQGLSNYGYTF.

Concerning this clone itself: Other DNA sequences in this specimen translate into the identical CDR3. The chain is built from TRBV9 and TRBJ2-7; 7 nucleotides agree with TRBD2. Germline V gene sequence: CDR1 SGDLS, CDR2 YYNGEE. Losses at the gene ends were 0 bases for V and 4 bases for J; bases not matched to a gene: 4. The CDR3 extends over 14 amino acids. CDR3 bases: TGTGCCAGCAGCGTAGCCCCTAGCGGATACGAGCAGTACTTC. This codes for CASSVAPSGYEQYF.

V usage is TRBV3-1 (or the pseudogene TRBV3-2) and J usage is TRBJ2-3, with TRBD2 identical over 11 bases. This CDR3 region has 15 residues. Germline loops: CDR1 LGHDT, CDR2 YNNKEL (reference sequence). After removal of 0 bases from V and 6 bases from J, the junction contained 2 bases not matched to a gene. The chain's CDR3 is CASSQDSGRGDTQYF. In DNA, the CDR3 is TGTGCCAGCAGCCAAGATAGCGGGAGGGGGGATACGCAGTATTTT.

V gene TRBV18 combines with J gene TRBJ1-5, with 8 bases identical to TRBD1. The length of the CDR3 is 15 residues. Germline trimming cut 6 bases from V and 2 bases from J; bases unmatched to any gene: 6. CDR1 is KGHSH, CDR2 LQKENI, per germline. As DNA, the CDR3 is TGTGCCAGCTCCATCGGACAGGGAGGCAATCAGCCCCAGCATTTT. Encoded protein: CASSIGQGGNQPQHF.

This clone was observed a handful of times. The chain has TRBV19 and TRBJ2-2; possible D gene TRBD1, 5 bases. Per the germline V gene, CDR1 is LNHDA and CDR2 is SQIVND (reference sequence). Trimming shortened V by 5 bases and J by 3 bases, and 25 bases separated the two germline ends. This CDR3 is built from 19 residues. The CDR3 reads CASSSWLTSDSYYTGELFF. The CDR3 coding sequence is TGTGCCAGTAGTTCTTGGCTCACGTCCGACAGCTACTACACCGGGGAGCTGTTTTTT.

This chain uses TRBV7-6 with TRBJ2-7; D unclear. V was pared by 5 bases and J by 9 bases, with 17 bases between. Germline V gene data show CDR1 as SGHVS and CDR2 as FNYEAQ. This CDR3 spans 13 amino acids. In DNA form, the CDR3 reads TGTGCCAGCAGCCCAGACCCGCGGCGCGGGCAGTACTTC. Residues: CASSPDPRRGQYF.

This clone has a single count. The CDR3, as DNA: TGTGCCAGTAGTATTTATACAGGGAGCAATCAGCCCCAGCATTTT. This codes for CASSIYTGSNQPQHF. The rearrangement links TRBV19 to TRBJ1-5; tentatively, D is TRBD1 (6 bases). The CDR3 is 15 residues long. V was shortened by 3 bases and J by 1 base, with 10 bases between the two germline ends. CDR1 and CDR2 (germline): LNHDA, SQIVND (reference sequence).

The genes are TRBV7-6 and TRBJ2-5; maybe TRBD2 (6 bases). CDR3 length equals 14 residues. Trimming shortened V by 4 bases and J by 4 bases, and 13 bases separated the two germline ends. Germline V gives CDR1 SGHVS, CDR2 FNYEAQ. The CDR3: CASSSGLGGETQYF. The CDR3 region has the DNA TGTGCCAGCAGCTCGGGACTTGGGGGAGAGACCCAGTACTTC.

V gene TRBV4-3 combines with J gene TRBJ2-3; 8 bases align to TRBD2. Germline lookup yields CDR1 LGHNA and CDR2 YSLEER. This CDR3 spans 20 amino acids. V shed 0 bases, J shed 0 bases, and the junction held 14 bases outside the gene matches. This CDR3 is CASSQDFLSGSGRSTDTQYF. The CDR3 region has the DNA TGCGCCAGCAGCCAAGATTTCTTGAGCGGGAGTGGTAGGAGCACAGATACGCAGTATTTT.

The CDR3 bases are TGTGCCAGCAGCCAAGCTTCGGGGTACGACGAGCAGTACTTC. This gives the protein CASSQASGYDEQYF. The V gene is TRBV3-1 (or the pseudogene TRBV3-2), the J gene TRBJ2-7; D possibly corresponds to TRBD2 (5 bases). CDR1 and CDR2 from the germline V gene are LGHDT and YNNKEL (reference sequence). V lost 1 base and J lost 5, with 12 bases in between. This CDR3 comprises 14 residues.

The chain has TRBV7-2 and TRBJ2-1; TRBD2 matches at 9 bases. Germline-derived CDR1 and CDR2 are SGHTA and FQGNSA. There are 17 residues in the CDR3. J lost 9 bases, V lost 4 bases, and 16 bases had no gene match. CDR3 sequence reads: CASSSPRGSGSLGEQFF. CDR3 nucleotide sequence: TGTGCCAGCAGCTCCCCGAGGGGTAGCGGGAGTCTTGGTGAGCAGTTCTTC.

The chain is built from TRBV7-9 and TRBJ1-1; 8 bases fit TRBD1. The CDR3 has 12 amino acids. The germline V gene has CDR1 SEHNR and CDR2 FQNEAQ (reference sequence). V lost 3 bases to trimming and J lost 8 bases; unmatched junction nucleotides: 2. CDR3 protein: CASSFDRGEAFF. The CDR3 nucleotides read TGTGCCAGCAGCTTCGACAGGGGAGAAGCTTTCTTT.

CDR3 sequence reads: CASRVDRGLNSPLHF. The CDR3 DNA reads TGTGCCAGCAGGGTGGACAGGGGGTTGAATTCACCCCTCCACTTT. This sequence joins TRBV6-5 and TRBJ1-6, with TRBD1 matching over 10 bases. Germline V gene data show CDR1 as MNHEY and CDR2 as SVGAGI. The CDR3 runs to 15 residues. V lost 6 bases and J lost 7; bases outside the gene matches: 6.

V gene TRBV6-5 combines with J gene TRBJ2-1; 10 nucleotides align to TRBD2. The CDR3 is made up of 15 amino acids. The V gene's germline CDR1 is MNHEY and CDR2 SVGAGI. V lost 5 bases to trimming and J lost 6 bases; unmatched junction nucleotides: 7. CDR3 DNA sequence: TGTGCCAGCAGTAATGTAGCGGGAGGTTCCAATGAGCAGTTCTTC. Translated, it gives CASSNVAGGSNEQFF.

The chain couples TRBV9 to TRBJ1-4; TRBD1 matches 8 bases. Germline-derived CDR1 and CDR2 are SGDLS and YYNGEE. This CDR3 contains 15 residues. Trimming took 3 bases from V and 0 from J; bases not matched to a gene: 1. The CDR3 DNA reads TGTGCCAGCAGCGGGACAGGGACAACTAATGAAAAACTGTTTTTT. This gives the protein CASSGTGTTNEKLFF.